The 27 T cell receptor beta chains in this list originate from one sample, sequenced in a study of blood T cell repertoires in COVID-19. Using immunoSEQ multiplex PCR, the repertoire was profiled, and TCRdb retains in-frame clones only, with some absent. The data hold about 150,000 clones, with about four fifths observed a single time. The specimen sequenced was peripheral blood. The receptors stem from a man aged 60 to 69 with acute or convalescent COVID-19.

The V gene is TRBV7-2, the J gene TRBJ2-3; D call uncertain. Trimming took 3 bases from V and 3 from J, leaving 7 bases between them. This CDR3 has 13 amino acids. The V gene's germline CDR1 is SGHTA and CDR2 FQGNSA. CDR3 sequence: CASSLVRTDTQYF. The CDR3 DNA reads TGTGCCAGCAGCTTGGTGCGAACAGATACGCAGTATTTT. Looking up the rest from reference TRBV7-2 and TRBJ2-3 gives the full variable domain: GAGVSQSPSNKVTEKGKDVELRCDPISGHTALYWYRQSLGQGLEFLIYFQGNSAPDKSGLPSDRFSAERTGGSVSTLTIQRTQQEDSAVYLCASSLVRTDTQYFGPGTRLTVL.

This clone was counted a few times. The genes are TRBV12-3 or TRBV12-4 and TRBJ2-2; no firm D call. This CDR3 region has 13 residues. V dropped 1 base and J dropped 7 bases, with 7 bases sitting between them. The CDR3 DNA is TGTGCCAGCAGTTTAGTTCCCGTCGGGGAGCTGTTTTTT. It encodes CASSLVPVGELFF.

The rearrangement joins TRBV7-2 to TRBJ2-7; D not resolved. The CDR3 spans 15 residues. The germline V and J ends were trimmed by 2 bases and 2 bases, with 13 bases remaining between them. CDR1 and CDR2 (germline): SGHTA, FQGNSA. CDR3 DNA sequence: TGTGCCAGCAGCTTATTTCACGGGTCTACCTACGAGCAGTACTTC. Its translation is CASSLFHGSTYEQYF.

In this sample, this clone turned up once. The rearrangement links TRBV18 to TRBJ2-1, with 9 bases identical to TRBD1. The trim removed 3 bases at V and 4 bases at J, leaving 4 bases unmatched. The CDR3 consists of 15 residues. From germline, CDR1 is KGHSH and CDR2 LQKENI. CDR3: CASSPWDRVYNEQFF. The CDR3 DNA is TGTGCCAGCTCACCTTGGGACAGGGTGTACAATGAGCAGTTCTTC. The full variable domain, rest sourced from reference TRBV18 and TRBJ2-1, is NAGVMQNPRHLVRRRGQEARLRCSPMKGHSHVYWYRQLPEEGLKFMVYLQKENIIDESGMPKERFSAEFPKEGPSILRIQQVVRGDSAAYFCASSPWDRVYNEQFFGPGTRLTVL.

The gene calls are TRBV7-9 and TRBJ1-4; TRBD1 matches at 8 bases. V lost 6 bases and J lost 8; bases outside the gene matches: 11. Germline-derived CDR1 and CDR2 are SEHNR and FQNEAQ (reference sequence). The length of the CDR3 is 15 residues. CDR3 bases: TGTGCCAGCAGGTCCGACAGGGGTCTGGACGAAAAACTGTTTTTT. It codes for CASRSDRGLDEKLFF.

This rearrangement joins TRBV7-2 to TRBJ1-2; TRBD1 might be the D (6 bases). The CDR3 covers 14 residues. Trimming pared 4 bases from V and 5 bases from J, leaving 14 bases between. Germline V gene lookup returns CDR1 SGHTA and CDR2 FQGNSA. The CDR3: CASSSQQGVYGYTF. The CDR3 region has the DNA TGTGCCAGCAGCTCCCAACAGGGTGTATATGGCTACACCTTC. Drawing the rest from reference TRBV7-2 and TRBJ1-2, the complete variable domain is GAGVSQSPSNKVTEKGKDVELRCDPISGHTALYWYRQSLGQGLEFLIYFQGNSAPDKSGLPSDRFSAERTGGSVSTLTIQRTQQEDSAVYLCASSSQQGVYGYTFGSGTRLTVV.

This clone came up once. The chain links TRBV7-2 to TRBJ2-6, with a weak D call TRBD2 (5 bases). The CDR3 covers 17 residues. Trimming removed 5 bases at V and 0 bases at J, with 14 bases between. Looked up from germline, CDR1 is SGHTA and CDR2 is FQGNSA. The CDR3 reads CASSGGALGSGANVLTF. The CDR3 DNA is TGTGCCAGCAGCGGAGGTGCCCTGGGCTCTGGGGCCAACGTCCTGACTTTC.

Of note for this clone: At the DNA level, this CDR3 is encoded by other sequences in the same sample as well. The genes are TRBV18 and TRBJ2-3, with 8 bases fitting TRBD1. The germline gives CDR1 KGHSH, CDR2 LQKENI. CDR3 size: 15 residues. V trimming: 2 bases; J trimming: 1 base; junction bases outside the gene matches: 2. The CDR3, as DNA: TGTGCCAGCTCACCATCAGGGGGCGGCACAGATACGCAGTATTTT. This sequence encodes CASSPSGGGTDTQYF.

The chain combines TRBV9 with TRBJ2-3, with TRBD2 matching over 8 bases. Germline CDR1 and CDR2: SGDLS and YYNGEE. The CDR3 consists of 15 residues. J was trimmed by 6 bases and V by 4 bases; bases with no gene match: 10. DNA of the CDR3: TGTGCCAGCAGCCGAAACCCGGGAGGGTCCGATACGCAGTATTTT. Translation: CASSRNPGGSDTQYF.

This chain uses TRBV6-5 with TRBJ2-6; D perhaps matches TRBD2 (5 bases). The CDR3 is made up of 13 amino acids. Trimming took 6 bases from V and 5 from J, leaving 8 bases between them. Germline V gene lookup returns CDR1 MNHEY and CDR2 SVGAGI. The CDR3 nucleotides are TGTGCCAGCAGCGGGAACTGGGCCAACGTCCTGACTTTC. Protein sequence: CASSGNWANVLTF.

This rearrangement joins TRBV3-1 (or the pseudogene TRBV3-2) to TRBJ2-7; 9 nucleotides line up with TRBD1. After removal of 6 bases from V and 0 bases from J, the junction contained 3 bases not matched to a gene. The V gene's germline CDR1 is LGHDT and CDR2 YNNKEL (reference sequence). This CDR3 region has 14 residues. This CDR3 reads CASRPTGGSYEQYF. The CDR3 DNA reads as TGTGCCAGCAGACCGACAGGGGGCTCCTACGAGCAGTACTTC.

The chain joins TRBV5-1 to TRBJ2-1; 11 bases agree with TRBD2. J lost 0 bases, V lost 3 bases, and 5 bases had no gene match. The CDR3 contains 17 residues. Germline CDR1 reads SGHRS; CDR2 reads YFSETQ. This chain's CDR3 is CASSSLAGGSSYNEQFF. CDR3 bases: TGCGCCAGCAGCTCCTTAGCGGGAGGGAGCTCCTACAATGAGCAGTTCTTC.

This clone appeared a few times. The chain combines TRBV5-1 with TRBJ2-7, with 7 bases aligning to TRBD1. Germline V CDR1 and CDR2: SGHRS, YFSETQ. Trimming cost V 3 bases and J 0 bases; bases outside gene matches: 6. This CDR3 has 15 residues. The CDR3 region has the DNA TGCGCCAGCAGCTCGGGACAGACGAGCTCCTACGAGCAGTACTTC. This gives the protein CASSSGQTSSYEQYF.

The DNA for the CDR3 is TGTGCCAGCAGTTGGGACAGGGAATCTGGGGCCAACGTCCTGACTTTC. This codes for CASSWDRESGANVLTF. The rearrangement links TRBV27 to TRBJ2-6, with 9 bases lining up with TRBD1. Trimming removed 4 bases from V and 1 base from J; junction bases left unmatched: 2. From germline, CDR1 is MNHEY and CDR2 SMNVEV (reference sequence). The CDR3 loop spans 16 amino acids.

The chain carries TRBV4-2 and TRBJ2-1, with TRBD2 identical over 10 bases. Germline V gene data show CDR1 as LGHNA and CDR2 as YNFKEQ. After removal of 4 bases from V and 2 bases from J, the junction contained 11 bases not matched to a gene. The CDR3 is 18 amino acids. The CDR3 DNA reads TGTGCCAGCAGCCCCAAGGCTAGCGGGGGATACACCTACAATGAGCAGTTCTTC. It specifies CASSPKASGGYTYNEQFF.

The chain recombines TRBV6-5 with TRBJ1-5, with D possibly matching TRBD1 (5 bases). The ends were cut back, 6 bases at V and 7 bases at J, with 19 bases in the middle. The CDR3 contains 15 residues. Germline V lookup: CDR1 MNHEY, CDR2 SVGAGI. The CDR3 nucleotides are TGTGCCAGCAGACCCGGCTTACTTAGGGGCCAGCCCCAGCATTTT. Translated, it gives CASRPGLLRGQPQHF.

This clone was observed once. J is TRBJ2-1 and V is TRBV7-2; 9 nucleotides agree with TRBD1. The CDR3 contains 16 residues. Germline trimming cut 6 bases from V and 2 bases from J; bases unmatched to any gene: 8. Per germline, CDR1 SGHTA and CDR2 FQGNSA. Here the CDR3 reads CASRLTGGGPYNEQFF. Here the CDR3 DNA reads TGTGCCAGCAGGTTGACAGGGGGAGGTCCCTACAATGAGCAGTTCTTC.

This clone was observed a handful of times. The chain carries TRBV13 and TRBJ2-3; 10 bases are a match to TRBD2. The V gene's germline CDR1 is PRHDT and CDR2 FYEKMQ (reference sequence). CDR3 size: 16 residues. V lost 2 bases, J lost 1 base, and 3 bases stayed unmatched. In nucleotides, the CDR3 is TGTGCCAGCAGCTTAAAAGCGGGGGGGGGCACAGATACGCAGTATTTT. This translates into CASSLKAGGGTDTQYF.

The rearrangement links TRBV4-3 to TRBJ2-3; D is uncertain. Between the trimmed V and J ends, which lost 7 bases and 2 bases, there was a span of 16 bases. CDR3 length equals 15 residues. Germline V lookup: CDR1 LGHNA, CDR2 YSLEER. The CDR3 region has the DNA TGCGCCAGCACTGAGAACCACCCCCCCACAGATACGCAGTATTTT. Amino acid sequence: CASTENHPPTDTQYF.

V gene TRBV21-1 combines with J gene TRBJ2-7; TRBD1, the table's D call, lacks a check against the DNA. TRBV21-1 is deemed a pseudogene. This CDR3 region has 19 residues. This CDR3 is CASSKDRTDSWSGSNEQYF. DNA of the CDR3: TGTGCCAGCAGCAAAGATAGGACAGACTCATGGTCTGGGTCCAACGAGCAGTACTTC.

The DNA for the CDR3 is TGTGCCAGCAGCTTCCTAGCGGGAGATAATAATGAGCAGTTCTTC. Its translation is CASSFLAGDNNEQFF. The chain links TRBV7-3 to TRBJ2-1; 10 nucleotides line up with TRBD2. This CDR3 comprises 15 residues. The J segment lost 7 bases and the V segment lost 3 bases, leaving 6 bases of the junction unmatched. Germline V gives CDR1 SGHTA, CDR2 FQGTGA.

The chain couples TRBV7-2 to TRBJ1-6, with unresolved D. Trimming took 5 bases from V and 11 from J, leaving 16 bases between them. The CDR3 extends over 14 amino acids. Germline V gene sequence: CDR1 SGHTA, CDR2 FQGNSA. Here the CDR3 reads CASSSQSSEAPLHF. CDR3 bases: TGTGCCAGCAGCAGCCAGAGTTCGGAGGCACCCCTCCACTTT.

The J gene is TRBJ2-7, the V gene TRBV4-1, with TRBD1 as a possible D gene (6 bases). V lost 1 base and J lost 7, with 20 bases in between. The CDR3 has 16 residues. CDR1 and CDR2 (germline): MGHRA, YSYEKL. As DNA, the CDR3 is TGCGCCAGCAGCCAAGTATTGACAGGAGGCGTGGGAGAGCAGTACTTC. This codes for CASSQVLTGGVGEQYF.

Notes on this clone: A much larger clone differs by one base, so this may be a read error. The chain uses TRBV11-3 and TRBJ1-1; 10 nucleotides align to TRBD1. The CDR3 is made up of 14 amino acids. Germline CDR1 SGHNT, CDR2 YENEEA. J lost 5 bases, V lost 5 bases, and 5 bases had no gene match. The CDR3 DNA is TGTGCCAGCAGCCCGGGACAGGGGAAAACTGAAGCTTTCTTT. It is translated as CASSPGQGKTEAFF.

The rearrangement joins TRBV6-4 to TRBJ2-5, with a weak D call TRBD1 (5 bases). Germline CDR1 MRHNA, CDR2 SNTAGT. The CDR3 runs to 13 residues. V gave up 4 bases and J gave up 5 bases, with 11 bases separating them. This CDR3 reads CASSARAGETQYF. DNA for the CDR3: TGTGCCAGCAGTGCCCGAGCAGGGGAGACCCAGTACTTC.

The chain is built from TRBV25-1 and TRBJ1-2; D not certain. Germline CDR1 is MGHDK and CDR2 is SYGVNS. The V gene lost 1 base and the J gene lost 5 bases, with 2 bases spanning the gap. CDR3 length: 11 amino acids. CDR3 loop: CASSELYGYTF. In nucleotides, the CDR3 is TGTGCCAGCAGTGAATTATATGGCTACACCTTC.

V and J are TRBV9 and TRBJ1-6; maybe TRBD1 (5 bases). This CDR3 comprises 14 residues. V lost 2 bases and J lost 5, with 8 bases in between. Per germline, CDR1 SGDLS and CDR2 YYNGEE. DNA for the CDR3: TGTGCCAGCAGCGTGGGGCAGGATAATTCACCCCTCCACTTT. Translated: CASSVGQDNSPLHF.